This is a list of T cell receptor beta chains from one sample in a study of blood T cell repertoires in COVID-19. The protocol was immunoSEQ multiplex PCR, while the TCRdb copy is restricted to in-frame clones and leaves out a portion. Altogether around 300,000 clones are present, 75% to 90% being singletons, with the ten largest covering 2% to 2.5%. What was sequenced was peripheral blood. The source is a man aged 50 to 59 with acute or convalescent COVID-19. CDR3s include the opening cysteine and the closing phenylalanine or tryptophan.

v_gene: TRBV5-1
j_gene: TRBJ2-7
CDR3aa: CASSPVAGEHYEQYF

v_gene: TRBV10-3
j_gene: TRBJ2-2
CDR3aa: CAISTSSGELFF

v_gene: TRBV9
j_gene: TRBJ1-1
CDR3aa: CASSVADEGREAFF

v_gene: TRBV2
j_gene: TRBJ2-5
CDR3aa: CAARGQFDIQETQYF

v_gene: TRBV5-1
j_gene: TRBJ1-3
CDR3aa: CASSLAPHSAGTIYF

v_gene: TRBV5-1
j_gene: TRBJ1-3
CDR3aa: CASSFGQGSSGNTIYF

v_gene: TRBV5-1
j_gene: TRBJ1-3
CDR3aa: CASSYGQIDSGNTIYF

v_gene: TRBV14
j_gene: TRBJ2-1
CDR3aa: CASSPRGALYNEQFF

v_gene: TRBV6-5
j_gene: TRBJ2-5
CDR3aa: CASTQSQGRETQYF

v_gene: TRBV19
j_gene: TRBJ1-5
CDR3aa: CAGGQGNQPQHF

v_gene: TRBV18
j_gene: TRBJ2-1
CDR3aa: CASSPGHPNGNEQFF

v_gene: TRBV7-2
j_gene: TRBJ2-6
CDR3aa: CAPRRRGTGPSGANVLTF

v_gene: TRBV7-9
j_gene: TRBJ2-7
CDR3aa: CASSLYGGADEQYF

v_gene: TRBV13
j_gene: TRBJ1-2
CDR3aa: CASSFNRGNGYTF

v_gene: TRBV19
j_gene: TRBJ1-6
CDR3aa: CASSAGQLNSPLHF

v_gene: TRBV7-2
j_gene: TRBJ2-5
CDR3aa: CASSLPGLAGGETQYF

v_gene: TRBV10-1
j_gene: TRBJ1-2
CDR3aa: CASKRESDYGYTF

v_gene: TRBV29-1
j_gene: TRBJ2-2
CDR3aa: CSVQEGASTGELFF

v_gene: TRBV2
j_gene: TRBJ1-5
CDR3aa: CASRTGTGPNQPQHF

v_gene: TRBV5-1
j_gene: TRBJ1-6
CDR3aa: CASSLKWTGGNSPLHF

v_gene: TRBV21-1
j_gene: TRBJ2-5
CDR3aa: CASSNLREQETQYF

v_gene: TRBV5-1
j_gene: TRBJ2-7
CDR3aa: CASSLGMGQDLYEQYF

v_gene: TRBV10-3
j_gene: TRBJ1-2
CDR3aa: CAISERTGSPHGYTF

v_gene: TRBV5-4
j_gene: TRBJ1-1
CDR3aa: CASSSDRVEAFF

v_gene: TRBV7-8
j_gene: TRBJ2-5
CDR3aa: CASSRGVLRETQYF

v_gene: TRBV2
j_gene: TRBJ2-7
CDR3aa: CASSVLAAYEQYF

v_gene: TRBV2
j_gene: TRBJ2-4
CDR3aa: CASSELAENIQYF

v_gene: TRBV10-3
j_gene: TRBJ1-2
CDR3aa: CAISVTGNYGYTF

v_gene: TRBV6-5
j_gene: TRBJ1-5
CDR3aa: CASRLQGAGQPQHF

v_gene: TRBV4-1
j_gene: TRBJ2-3
CDR3aa: CASSQETEGRRGVTGDTQYF

v_gene: TRBV6-6
j_gene: TRBJ1-2
CDR3aa: CASRIQGDDGYTF

v_gene: TRBV6-1
j_gene: TRBJ1-2
CDR3aa: CASSDRQLGYTF

v_gene: TRBV9
j_gene: TRBJ2-3
CDR3aa: CASSVDSLAGQYF

v_gene: TRBV2
j_gene: TRBJ1-2
CDR3aa: CASSEASGTGVYGYTF

v_gene: TRBV2
j_gene: TRBJ2-2
CDR3aa: CASSEGSRGLNTGELFF

v_gene: TRBV12-3/TRBV12-4
j_gene: TRBJ1-1
CDR3aa: CASSSNRGIEAFF

v_gene: TRBV18
j_gene: TRBJ2-7
CDR3aa: CASSPGLNSYEQYF

v_gene: TRBV14
j_gene: TRBJ1-1
CDR3aa: CASSQQGSGTEAFF

v_gene: TRBV5-1
j_gene: TRBJ2-5
CDR3aa: CASSLASVPGETQYF

v_gene: TRBV7-8
j_gene: TRBJ1-1
CDR3aa: CASSGTGPLGEAFF

v_gene: TRBV5-1
j_gene: TRBJ2-2
CDR3aa: CASSFSTGANTGELFF

v_gene: TRBV19
j_gene: TRBJ2-1
CDR3aa: CASSIGLELYNEQFF

v_gene: TRBV6-4
j_gene: TRBJ2-7
CDR3aa: CASSEGGRLAGDCYEQYF

v_gene: TRBV4-2
j_gene: TRBJ1-1
CDR3aa: CASSQDPARGSWTEAFF

v_gene: TRBV25-1
j_gene: TRBJ2-7
CDR3aa: CASSGQLWTYEQYF

v_gene: TRBV4-1
j_gene: TRBJ1-2
CDR3aa: CASSPNTGADRSYGYTF

v_gene: TRBV4-1
j_gene: TRBJ1-1
CDR3aa: CASSPGVFGISNTEAFF

v_gene: TRBV2
j_gene: TRBJ2-3
CDR3aa: CASGGLTGTDTQYF

v_gene: TRBV6-5
j_gene: TRBJ1-6
CDR3aa: CASSSLVLSSPLHF

v_gene: TRBV19
j_gene: TRBJ1-3
CDR3aa: CASSIGTGVLGNTIYF

v_gene: TRBV3-1/TRBV3-2
j_gene: TRBJ1-5
CDR3aa: CASSQDWGRGNQPQHF

v_gene: TRBV5-1
j_gene: TRBJ2-3
CDR3aa: CASREGRSTDTQYF

v_gene: TRBV6-5
j_gene: TRBJ2-7
CDR3aa: CASGGLAGIYEQYF

v_gene: TRBV3-1/TRBV3-2
j_gene: TRBJ2-1
CDR3aa: CASSQGASGGGSYNEQFF

v_gene: TRBV4-1
j_gene: TRBJ2-1
CDR3aa: CASSQVDLVTYNEQFF

v_gene: TRBV11-3
j_gene: TRBJ2-1
CDR3aa: CASSPAVGQDYNEQFF

v_gene: TRBV18
j_gene: TRBJ1-5
CDR3aa: CASSLTGRQPQHF

v_gene: TRBV12-5
j_gene: TRBJ1-2
CDR3aa: CASGLVGDRANYGYTF

v_gene: TRBV14
j_gene: TRBJ1-6
CDR3aa: CASSLGLVNSPLHF

v_gene: TRBV3-1/TRBV3-2
j_gene: TRBJ1-2
CDR3aa: CASSTWTENYGYTF